These T cell receptor beta chains were read from a single sample in a study of cytomegalovirus exposure and HLA in healthy donors. Profiling relied on immunoSEQ multiplex PCR, and the TCRdb table lists in-frame clones only, not all of them. This table holds under 200,000 clones, almost 80% found once. Sequencing was carried out using PBMCs. These receptors came from a man in his forties or fifties in good health and CMV-seropositive. CDR3s leave out the opening cysteine and the closing phenylalanine or tryptophan. Fields, in order: V gene, J gene, CDR3 protein.

>TRBV7-9|TRBJ2-5
ASSLVSRGETQY
>TRBV5-1|TRBJ2-2
ASSPQGTGELF
>TRBV6-6|TRBJ1-2
ASTKGQSLNYGYT
>TRBV28|TRBJ1-1
ASRLGRTSRAEAF
>TRBV6-1|TRBJ2-1
ASSETGNLEQF
>TRBV7-8|TRBJ1-5
ASSLDRDRGYSNQPQH
>TRBV4-3|TRBJ2-1
ASSPEGGVEQF
>TRBV7-8|TRBJ2-7
ASSLSGYYEQY
>TRBV5-6|TRBJ1-1
ASHYGTGDTEAF
>TRBV28|TRBJ2-1
ASSPSGLAGGTWREQF
>TRBV10-2|TRBJ1-5
ASSGQTSNQPQH
>TRBV9|TRBJ2-4
ASSDNRGLDIQY
>TRBV25-1|TRBJ2-7
ASRPPGQGAEQY
>TRBV5-1|TRBJ1-1
ASSLVLQAPEAF
>TRBV11-2|TRBJ2-1
ASSSIPLAGSYNEQF
>TRBV7-9|NA
ASRTNQGVEQY